This T cell receptor (beta chain) was documented in a study of blood T cell repertoires in COVID-19. The CDR3 sequence is 16 residues long. The V gene's germline CDR1 is SGHAT and CDR2 FQNNGV. V gave up 5 bases and J gave up 4 bases; unmatched junction bases: 9. Some clones are missing from TCRdb's copy, which holds only in-frame ones; the method was immunoSEQ multiplex PCR. The data show 100,000 to 150,000 clones, less than 90% seen once. The chain joins TRBV11-2 to TRBJ1-3; 9 bases agree with TRBD1. This TCR was sampled from an elderly man with active or convalescent COVID-19. The sequenced material came from peripheral blood. CDR3 in amino acids: CASSRQGDRSGNTIYF. CDR3 bases: TGTGCCAGCAGCCGACAGGGGGATCGATCAGGAAACACCATATATTTT. Using reference TRBV11-2 and TRBJ1-3 for the parts outside the CDR3, the full variable domain is EAGVAQSPRYKIIEKRQSVAFWCNPISGHATLYWYQQILGQGPKLLIQFQNNGVVDDSQLPKDRFSAERLKGVDSTLKIQPAKLEDSAVYLCASSRQGDRSGNTIYFGEGSWLTVV.